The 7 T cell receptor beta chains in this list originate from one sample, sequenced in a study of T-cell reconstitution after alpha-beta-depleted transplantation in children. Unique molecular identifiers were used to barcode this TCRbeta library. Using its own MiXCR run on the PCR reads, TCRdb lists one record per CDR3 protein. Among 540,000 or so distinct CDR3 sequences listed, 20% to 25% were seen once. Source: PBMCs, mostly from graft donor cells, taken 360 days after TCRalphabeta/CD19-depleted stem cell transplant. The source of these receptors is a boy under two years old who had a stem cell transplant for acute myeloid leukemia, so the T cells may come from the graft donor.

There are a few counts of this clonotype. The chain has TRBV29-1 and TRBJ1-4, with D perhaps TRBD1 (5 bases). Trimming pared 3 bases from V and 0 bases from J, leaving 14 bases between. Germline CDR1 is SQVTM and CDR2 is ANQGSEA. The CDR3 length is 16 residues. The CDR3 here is CSVEDPRGATNEKLFF. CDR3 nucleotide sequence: TGCAGCGTTGAGGACCCTCGGGGGGCAACTAATGAAAAACTGTTTTTT. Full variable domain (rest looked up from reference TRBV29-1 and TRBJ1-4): SAVISQKPSRDICQRGTSLTIQCQVDSQVTMMFWYRQQPGQSLTLIATANQGSEATYESGFVIDKFPISRPNLTFSTLTVSNMSPEDSSIYLCSVEDPRGATNEKLFFGSGTQLSVL.

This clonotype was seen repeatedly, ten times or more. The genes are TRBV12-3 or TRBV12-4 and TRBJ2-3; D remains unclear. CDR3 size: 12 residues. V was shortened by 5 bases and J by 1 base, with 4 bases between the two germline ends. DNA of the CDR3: TGTGCCAGCAGTCCCCGCACAGATACGCAGTATTTT. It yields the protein CASSPRTDTQYF.

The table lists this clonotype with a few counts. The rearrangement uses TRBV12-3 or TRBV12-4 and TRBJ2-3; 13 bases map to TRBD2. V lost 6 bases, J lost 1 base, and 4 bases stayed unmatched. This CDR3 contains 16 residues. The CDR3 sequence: CASSATSGGGTDTQYF. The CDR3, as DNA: TGTGCCAGCAGCGCCACTAGCGGGGGGGGCACAGATACGCAGTATTTT.

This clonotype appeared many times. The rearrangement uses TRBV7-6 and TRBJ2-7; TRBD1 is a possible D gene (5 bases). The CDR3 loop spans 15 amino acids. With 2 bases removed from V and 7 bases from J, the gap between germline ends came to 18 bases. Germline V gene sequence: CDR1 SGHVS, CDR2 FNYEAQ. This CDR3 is CASSLMRQGPSEQYF. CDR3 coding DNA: TGTGCCAGCAGCTTAATGCGGCAGGGTCCCTCTGAGCAGTACTTC.

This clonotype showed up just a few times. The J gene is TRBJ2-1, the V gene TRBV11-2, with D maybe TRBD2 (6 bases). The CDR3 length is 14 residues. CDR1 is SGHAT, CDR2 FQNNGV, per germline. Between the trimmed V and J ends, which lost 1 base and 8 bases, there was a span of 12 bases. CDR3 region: CASSLVRAGHEQFF. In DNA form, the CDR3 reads TGTGCCAGCAGCTTAGTTAGGGCGGGACATGAGCAGTTCTTC. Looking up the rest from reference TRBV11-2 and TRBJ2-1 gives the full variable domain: EAGVAQSPRYKIIEKRQSVAFWCNPISGHATLYWYQQILGQGPKLLIQFQNNGVVDDSQLPKDRFSAERLKGVDSTLKIQPAKLEDSAVYLCASSLVRAGHEQFFGPGTRLTVL.

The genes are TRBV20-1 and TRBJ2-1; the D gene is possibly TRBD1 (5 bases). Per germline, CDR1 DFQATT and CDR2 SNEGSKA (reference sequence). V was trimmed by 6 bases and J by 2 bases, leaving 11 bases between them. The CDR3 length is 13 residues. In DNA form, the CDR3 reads TGCAGTGCCCAGACAGAACCCTACAATGAGCAGTTCTTC. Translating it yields CSAQTEPYNEQFF.

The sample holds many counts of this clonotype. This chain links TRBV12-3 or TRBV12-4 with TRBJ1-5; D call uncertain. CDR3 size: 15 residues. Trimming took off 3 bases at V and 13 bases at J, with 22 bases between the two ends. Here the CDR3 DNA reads TGTGCCAGCAGTTTGGGTCAGTTGAAGACCAACGAGCAGCATTTT. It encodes CASSLGQLKTNEQHF.